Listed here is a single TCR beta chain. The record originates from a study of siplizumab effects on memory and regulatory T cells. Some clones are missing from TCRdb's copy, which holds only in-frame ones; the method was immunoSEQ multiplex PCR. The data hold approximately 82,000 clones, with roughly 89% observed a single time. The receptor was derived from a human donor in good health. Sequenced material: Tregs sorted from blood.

In DNA form, the CDR3 reads TGTGCCAGCAGCTTAAGACAGGCCCGGGATGAGCAGTTCTTC. This gives the protein CASSLRQARDEQFF. The rearrangement uses TRBV7-2 and TRBJ2-1, with D tentatively TRBD1 (6 bases). This CDR3 is 14 amino acids long. Germline CDR1 and CDR2: SGHTA and FQGNSA. The germline V and J ends were trimmed by 2 bases and 8 bases, with 13 bases remaining between them.